The 28 T cell receptor beta chains reported below all come from one sample, sequenced in a study of T cells expressing NK-cell markers. Following a re-call of the 5' RACE reads, TCRdb has one entry per CDR3 protein and lacks DNA. The sample is made up of a few hundred thousand distinct CDR3 sequences, and the top ten hold 1.4% of it. Source material: blood T cells: a sorted CD56 or NKG2C T cell subset, CD4+ or CD8+ T cells, or bulk PBMC T cells (not recorded which). These receptors originate from a woman in her forties or fifties in good health.

The genes are TRBV10-3 and TRBJ2-1; TCRdb names TRBD2, which stays unverified in the absence of DNA. The CDR3 contains 16 residues. Germline loops: CDR1 ENHRY, CDR2 SYGVKD. CDR3 region: CAISEGILAGVAEQFF.

The chain uses TRBV20-1 and TRBJ2-7; TCRdb reports TRBD1, a call that lacks DNA to check it against. Germline V CDR1 and CDR2: DFQATT, SNEGSKA (reference sequence). The CDR3 extends over 14 amino acids. The chain's CDR3 is CSARNTQGTYEQYF.

This rearrangement joins TRBV4-1 to TRBJ2-5; TCRdb gives TRBD1 as the D gene, but with no DNA this cannot be confirmed. The germline gives CDR1 MGHRA, CDR2 YSYEKL. The CDR3 length is 19 residues. The CDR3 here is CASSQDGDGTYPFQETQYF.

The rearrangement joins TRBV11-2 to TRBJ2-7; TCRdb lists TRBD1, though no DNA is available to test this call. CDR1 is SGHAT, CDR2 FQNNGV, per germline. The CDR3 is 13 amino acids. The CDR3 sequence is CASSFPGPDEQYF.

J is TRBJ2-7 and V is TRBV15; the TCRdb call, TRBD1, lacks DNA for checking. Per the germline V gene, CDR1 is LNHNV and CDR2 is YYDKDF (reference sequence). CDR3 size: 15 residues. The CDR3 reads CATSTNRGLAYEQYF.

The chain joins TRBV12-3 or TRBV12-4 to TRBJ1-5; checking the TCRdb D call of TRBD1 is not possible without DNA. The CDR3 is made up of 14 amino acids. CDR3 sequence: CASTRRHTNQPQHF.

This chain joins TRBV29-1 and TRBJ2-2. The germline CDR1 and CDR2 sequences are SQVTM and ANQGSEA. The CDR3 extends over 12 amino acids. The CDR3 is CSAFEGSGELFF.

V gene TRBV12-3 or TRBV12-4 combines with J gene TRBJ2-1; the TCRdb call, TRBD2, lacks DNA for checking. The CDR3 loop spans 16 amino acids. The CDR3 here is CASSLGTSGKRPEQFF.

The V gene is TRBV9, the J gene TRBJ2-1. Germline V gives CDR1 SGDLS, CDR2 YYNGEE. The CDR3 is made up of 15 amino acids. The CDR3 reads CASSVTATHYNEQFF.

CDR3 sequence reads: CASSLSGSIYEQYF. V is TRBV5-1 and J is TRBJ2-7; as DNA is missing, the TRBD2 call by TCRdb cannot be tested. Germline CDR1 reads SGHRS; CDR2 reads YFSETQ. The CDR3 is 14 amino acids.

J is TRBJ2-5 and V is TRBV27; the D call from TCRdb, TRBD2, cannot be confirmed without DNA. CDR1 and CDR2 from the germline V gene are MNHEY and SMNVEV (reference sequence). This CDR3 is 14 amino acids long. The CDR3 is CASREEGKGETQYF.

This chain links TRBV5-1 with TRBJ1-2; the TRBD1 assignment by TCRdb is unverifiable without DNA. The CDR3 length is 13 residues. Germline CDR1 is SGHRS and CDR2 is YFSETQ. The CDR3 sequence is CASSLEGRGGYTF.

V gene TRBV12-3 or TRBV12-4 combines with J gene TRBJ1-1; TCRdb returns TRBD1, unconfirmable since there is no DNA. The CDR3 sequence is 15 residues long. CDR3: CASSKLGQFSTEAFF.

J is TRBJ1-2 and V is TRBV7-2. From germline, CDR1 is SGHTA and CDR2 FQGNSA. This CDR3 is 13 amino acids long. CDR3 loop: CASSWRGSYGYTF.

The chain joins TRBV24-1 to TRBJ2-1; TCRdb's D gene call, TRBD2, goes unchecked for lack of DNA. Germline V lookup: CDR1 KGHDR, CDR2 SFDVKD. The CDR3 sequence is 15 residues long. Here the CDR3 reads CATGKREGRNNEQFF.

This chain uses TRBV29-1 with TRBJ2-1; the D gene TCRdb calls, TRBD1, cannot be checked with no DNA. Looked up from germline, CDR1 is SQVTM and CDR2 is ANQGSEA. The CDR3 contains 11 residues. CDR3 sequence: CSARTDNEQFF.

The V and J genes are TRBV18 and TRBJ2-6. Germline V CDR1 and CDR2: KGHSH, LQKENI. The CDR3 has 13 residues. The CDR3 region is CASSASGANVLTF.

J is TRBJ2-5 and V is TRBV20-1; TCRdb picks TRBD2, but there is no DNA to check that call. The CDR3 contains 15 residues. Germline V gene data show CDR1 as DFQATT and CDR2 as SNEGSKA (reference sequence). The CDR3 loop is CSAPWSAGRQETQYF.

The V gene is TRBV3-1, the J gene TRBJ2-1; the D call from TCRdb, TRBD2, cannot be confirmed without DNA. Germline V gives CDR1 LGHDT, CDR2 YNNKEL (reference sequence). The length of the CDR3 is 15 residues. The CDR3 reads CASSWTSGSSNEQFF.

The genes are TRBV14 and TRBJ2-7; TCRdb selects TRBD2, and the lack of DNA leaves this call unchecked. Germline V gene data show CDR1 as SGHDN and CDR2 as FVKESK. The CDR3 runs 15 residues. This CDR3 is CASSHSLRAVPEQYF.

The chain has TRBV7-9 and TRBJ1-3. The CDR3 contains 15 residues. Germline V gene sequence: CDR1 SEHNR, CDR2 FQNEAQ (reference sequence). CDR3 sequence reads: CASSLEVSSGNTIYF.

This sequence joins TRBV28 and TRBJ2-3. The CDR3 spans 15 residues. Germline assignment: CDR1 MDHEN and CDR2 SYDVKM. This CDR3 is CASTPKVVGTDTQYF.

This chain connects TRBV20-1 to TRBJ2-3; the TCRdb D gene call, TRBD2, has no DNA to confirm it. CDR1 is DFQATT, CDR2 SNEGSKA, per germline (reference sequence). The CDR3 runs 15 residues. The CDR3 loop is CSARDGTSTTDTQYF.

The chain combines TRBV7-9 with TRBJ1-2. This CDR3 is 15 amino acids long. Per germline, CDR1 SEHNR and CDR2 FQNEAQ (reference sequence). The CDR3 region is CASSLKAEGDYGYTF.

The rearrangement joins TRBV12-3 or TRBV12-4 to TRBJ2-5; TCRdb's D call, TRBD1, is unchecked because there is no DNA. The CDR3 totals 17 residues. CDR3 sequence: CASSSGVRGGYQETQYF.

The chain employs TRBV5-1 and TRBJ1-1. The germline V gene has CDR1 SGHRS and CDR2 YFSETQ. The CDR3 spans 15 residues. CDR3 in amino acids: CASSLRSSPNTEAFF.

CDR3 sequence reads: CASSLFLGSYEQYF. The chain has TRBV5-1 and TRBJ2-7. CDR1 and CDR2 (germline): SGHRS, YFSETQ. This CDR3 comprises 14 residues.

The chain uses TRBV6-2 or TRBV6-3 and TRBJ1-4; absent DNA, TCRdb's TRBD1 call cannot be checked. This CDR3 spans 15 amino acids. Per the germline V gene, CDR1 is MNHEY and CDR2 is SVGEGT. CDR3 residues: CASSDQGANNEKLFF.